These T cell receptor beta chains were read from a single sample in a study of human T cells and chemical hapten exposure. TCRdb passed the RACE reads through MiXCR, listing each CDR3 protein once. This table has 150,000 to 200,000 distinct CDR3 sequences, about 15% appearing once. The source was whole blood, collected in connection with sensitization to the hapten diphenylcyclopropenone (DPC). The receptor source for this set is a woman in her twenties or thirties with alopecia areata. Some clones in this sample may be carry-over from other donors' samples. The CDR3 runs from the conserved cysteine through the conserved F or W. The D gene is left open where the match is weak. Clone size is given for some rows only: seen once, a few or many times, or a class if the clone is expanded.

abundance: NA; v_gene: TRBV12-3/TRBV12-4; j_gene: TRBJ2-7; d_gene: NA; CDR3nt: TGTGCCAGTCGACAGCTCCCATCCAGCGAGCAGTACTTC; CDR3aa: CASRQLPSSEQYF
abundance: few; v_gene: TRBV27; j_gene: TRBJ2-1; d_gene: TRBD2; CDR3nt: TGTGCCAGCAGTCCAGGGACTAGCGGGAGTCGTAATGAGCAGTTCTTC; CDR3aa: CASSPGTSGSRNEQFF
abundance: many; v_gene: TRBV19; j_gene: TRBJ1-5; d_gene: NA; CDR3nt: TGTGCCAGTAACTATGACAGCAATCAGCCCCAGCATTTT; CDR3aa: CASNYDSNQPQHF
abundance: few; v_gene: TRBV9; j_gene: TRBJ1-1; d_gene: NA; CDR3nt: TGTGCCAGCAGCGTAGTTGACCAAAGGACCACTGAAGCTTTCTTT; CDR3aa: CASSVVDQRTTEAFF
abundance: few; v_gene: TRBV18; j_gene: TRBJ1-2; d_gene: TRBD1; CDR3nt: TGTGCCAGCTCACCTACTCGACAGGGTGAAACCAACTATGGCTACACCTTC; CDR3aa: CASSPTRQGETNYGYTF
abundance: many; v_gene: TRBV5-4; j_gene: TRBJ1-2; d_gene: TRBD1; CDR3nt: TGTGCCAGCAGCGGGGAACAGGGGTTCGGTGGCTACACCTTC; CDR3aa: CASSGEQGFGGYTF
abundance: many; v_gene: TRBV28; j_gene: TRBJ2-2; d_gene: NA; CDR3nt: TGTGCCAGCCGAACCCTAGACACCGGGGAGCTGTTTTTT; CDR3aa: CASRTLDTGELFF
abundance: NA; v_gene: TRBV28; j_gene: TRBJ1-1; d_gene: NA; CDR3nt: TGTGCCAGCCTTTTGGGGCAGGACACTGAAGCTTTCTTT; CDR3aa: CASLLGQDTEAFF
abundance: few; v_gene: TRBV5-1; j_gene: TRBJ2-7; d_gene: NA; CDR3nt: TGCGCCAGCAGCTTGGAGAGCTCCTACGAGCAGTACTTC; CDR3aa: CASSLESSYEQYF
abundance: many; v_gene: TRBV7-9; j_gene: TRBJ1-2; d_gene: NA; CDR3nt: TGTGCCAGCAGCTTGAATTTGGGACTAGGGTATGGCTACACCTTC; CDR3aa: CASSLNLGLGYGYTF
abundance: few; v_gene: TRBV7-2; j_gene: TRBJ2-7; d_gene: NA; CDR3nt: TGTGCCAGCAGCCTGGTGGGGGGTATCTACGAGCAGTACTTC; CDR3aa: CASSLVGGIYEQYF
abundance: many; v_gene: TRBV6-5; j_gene: TRBJ1-6; d_gene: NA; CDR3nt: TGTGCCAGCAGTTACCCGGACGGTAATTCACCCCTCCACTTT; CDR3aa: CASSYPDGNSPLHF
abundance: few; v_gene: TRBV3-1; j_gene: TRBJ1-3; d_gene: NA; CDR3nt: TGTGCCAGCAGCCAACGGGGGGCCGGAAACACCATATATTTT; CDR3aa: CASSQRGAGNTIYF
abundance: few; v_gene: TRBV12-5; j_gene: TRBJ2-1; d_gene: NA; CDR3nt: TGTGCTAGTGGTTTGGACCCCCCTGGATACAATGAGCAGTTCTTC; CDR3aa: CASGLDPPGYNEQFF
abundance: few; v_gene: TRBV10-2; j_gene: TRBJ1-5; d_gene: TRBD1; CDR3nt: TGCGCCAGCAGTGGTCCAGGGGGCGTAGATCAGCCCCAGCATTTT; CDR3aa: CASSGPGGVDQPQHF
abundance: NA; v_gene: TRBV10-3; j_gene: TRBJ1-2; d_gene: TRBD1; CDR3nt: TGTGCCACCAGGGGGACAGGGTACTATGGCTACACCTTC; CDR3aa: CATRGTGYYGYTF
abundance: few; v_gene: TRBV7-6; j_gene: TRBJ2-5; d_gene: TRBD1; CDR3nt: TGTGCCAGCAGCGCCGACAGGGGACAAGAGACCCAGTACTTC; CDR3aa: CASSADRGQETQYF
abundance: NA; v_gene: TRBV6-1; j_gene: TRBJ2-7; d_gene: NA; CDR3nt: TGTGCCAGCAGTGAATATTGGGAGCAGTACTTC; CDR3aa: CASSEYWEQYF
abundance: many; v_gene: TRBV6-1; j_gene: TRBJ2-3; d_gene: NA; CDR3nt: TGTGCCAGCATCCGCGCAGGGCTCGCGGGGGATACGCAGTATTTT; CDR3aa: CASIRAGLAGDTQYF
abundance: many; v_gene: TRBV20-1; j_gene: TRBJ1-2; d_gene: NA; CDR3nt: TGCAGTGCTAGAGTTGATGGGCGGAACTATGGCTACACCTTC; CDR3aa: CSARVDGRNYGYTF
abundance: NA; v_gene: TRBV6-2/TRBV6-3; j_gene: TRBJ2-1; d_gene: TRBD1; CDR3nt: TGTGCCAGCAGTTATAACGGACAGGGCGCTGGTGAGCAGTTCTTC; CDR3aa: CASSYNGQGAGEQFF
abundance: NA; v_gene: TRBV7-2; j_gene: TRBJ1-5; d_gene: NA; CDR3nt: TGTGCCAGCAGCTCATGGGGAGGGCTTCTGCCCCAGCATTTT; CDR3aa: CASSSWGGLLPQHF
abundance: few; v_gene: TRBV4-3; j_gene: TRBJ1-6; d_gene: NA; CDR3nt: TGCGCCAGCAGCCAAGATTTCCGCCGAACACCCCTCCACTTT; CDR3aa: CASSQDFRRTPLHF
abundance: NA; v_gene: TRBV3-1; j_gene: TRBJ1-1; d_gene: TRBD1; CDR3nt: TGTGCCAGCAGCCCGGGGACAGGCCGTTACACTGAAGCTTTCTTT; CDR3aa: CASSPGTGRYTEAFF
abundance: NA; v_gene: TRBV12-3/TRBV12-4; j_gene: TRBJ2-7; d_gene: NA; CDR3nt: TGTGCCAGCAGTTTACTAATCGCCGGTAGGAGGTACTTC; CDR3aa: CASSLLIAGRRYF
abundance: NA; v_gene: TRBV29-1; j_gene: TRBJ2-7; d_gene: TRBD2; CDR3nt: TGCAGCGTTACTAGCGGGAGGTCACACGAGCAGTACTTC; CDR3aa: CSVTSGRSHEQYF
abundance: NA; v_gene: TRBV6-2/TRBV6-3; j_gene: TRBJ1-1; d_gene: NA; CDR3nt: TGTGCCAGCACTGACCCGAGCACTGAAGCTTTCTTT; CDR3aa: CASTDPSTEAFF
abundance: many; v_gene: TRBV20-1; j_gene: TRBJ1-2; d_gene: NA; CDR3nt: TGCAGTGCCGAGCCGGCCGGGGCGCGGGGGTATGGCTACACCTTC; CDR3aa: CSAEPAGARGYGYTF
abundance: NA; v_gene: TRBV9; j_gene: TRBJ2-7; d_gene: TRBD2; CDR3nt: TGTGCCAGCAGCGTAGATCCTCTTATGGGGGAGGGCTACGAGCAGTACTTC; CDR3aa: CASSVDPLMGEGYEQYF
abundance: few; v_gene: TRBV3-1; j_gene: TRBJ2-5; d_gene: TRBD2; CDR3nt: TGTGCCAGCAGCCACGGAGGGACTAGCGGGGGAATAACCCAGTACTTC; CDR3aa: CASSHGGTSGGITQYF
abundance: NA; v_gene: TRBV9; j_gene: TRBJ2-1; d_gene: NA; CDR3nt: TGTGCCAGCAGAAATGACGGGAAGTTGTTCTTC; CDR3aa: CASRNDGKLFF
abundance: NA; v_gene: TRBV27; j_gene: TRBJ1-4; d_gene: TRBD1; CDR3nt: TGTGCCAGCAGTATCGGGACAGAGAATGAAAAACTGTTTTTT; CDR3aa: CASSIGTENEKLFF
abundance: few; v_gene: TRBV12-3/TRBV12-4; j_gene: TRBJ1-3; d_gene: NA; CDR3nt: TGTGCCAGCAGTTCCCCGACAAGTGCGAGTAGAAACACCATATATTTT; CDR3aa: CASSSPTSASRNTIYF
abundance: many; v_gene: TRBV5-4; j_gene: TRBJ2-1; d_gene: TRBD2; CDR3nt: TGTGCCAGCAGCTCTGAGGGACTAGCAGTCTACAATGAGCAGTTCTTC; CDR3aa: CASSSEGLAVYNEQFF
abundance: few; v_gene: TRBV11-2; j_gene: TRBJ2-1; d_gene: TRBD2; CDR3nt: TGTGCCAGCAGCTTAGGGGTTTTAGCGGGGGACTACAATGAGCAGTTCTTC; CDR3aa: CASSLGVLAGDYNEQFF
abundance: few; v_gene: TRBV14; j_gene: TRBJ2-2; d_gene: NA; CDR3nt: TGTGCCAGCAGCCGAATCCAGGGGCACAACACCGGGGAGCTGTTTTTT; CDR3aa: CASSRIQGHNTGELFF
abundance: NA; v_gene: TRBV2; j_gene: TRBJ2-1; d_gene: TRBD2; CDR3nt: TGTGCCAGCAGAGGTAGCGGGAGCAGGAATGAGCAGTTCTTC; CDR3aa: CASRGSGSRNEQFF
abundance: NA; v_gene: TRBV20-1; j_gene: TRBJ2-5; d_gene: TRBD2; CDR3nt: TGCAGTGCTAGACTGACCAGGACTAGCGGGAGACAGACCCAGTACTTC; CDR3aa: CSARLTRTSGRQTQYF
abundance: NA; v_gene: TRBV3-1; j_gene: TRBJ2-3; d_gene: NA; CDR3nt: TGTGCCAGCAGCCAAGACAACGGGTGGGGTACGCAGTATTTT; CDR3aa: CASSQDNGWGTQYF
abundance: NA; v_gene: TRBV30; j_gene: TRBJ2-2; d_gene: NA; CDR3nt: TGTGCCTGGAGTCCCCCCCGAAGAAGGAACACCGGGGAGCTGTTTTTT; CDR3aa: CAWSPPRRRNTGELFF